The 25 T cell receptor beta chains below come from one sample, sequenced in a study of identical twins. TCRdb re-derived calls from the 5' RACE reads in MiXCR, one entry per CDR3 protein. Among around 480,000 distinct CDR3 sequences listed, roughly an eighth were seen once. These sequences were also reported in another study, on yellow fever vaccine responses in identical twins.

Sequenced sample: CD4+ T cells sorted from blood. These receptors were obtained from a woman under 30 in good health.

This clonotype has more than one count but fewer than ten. The chain couples TRBV5-1 to TRBJ2-3; perhaps D is TRBD1 or TRBD2 (5 bases each). The germline V and J ends were trimmed by 0 bases and 3 bases, with 8 bases remaining between them. CDR1 and CDR2 (germline): SGHRS, YFSETQ. There are 14 residues in the CDR3. Written as DNA, the CDR3 is TGCGCCAGCAGCTTGGTGGGGGTTACAGATACGCAGTATTTT. This translates into CASSLVGVTDTQYF. Full variable domain (missing parts from reference TRBV5-1 and TRBJ2-3): KAGVTQTPRYLIKTRGQQVTLSCSPISGHRSVSWYQQTPGQGLQFLFEYFSETQRNKGNFPGRFSGRQFSNSRSEMNVSTLELGDSALYLCASSLVGVTDTQYFGPGTRLTVL.

To note about this clonotype: Mismatch with germline at one junction end may stem from a read error. The chain joins TRBV6-1 to TRBJ2-1, with 7 nucleotides matching TRBD2. Per germline, CDR1 MNHNS and CDR2 SASEGT. The CDR3 covers 14 residues. The CDR3 sequence: CASRRLASHNEQFF. The CDR3 region has the DNA TGTGCCAGCAGAAGACTAGCCTCCCACAATGAGCAGTTCTTC.

V is TRBV28 and J is TRBJ2-7; TRBD1 aligns across 9 bases. The CDR3 totals 15 residues. Germline V CDR1 and CDR2: MDHEN, SYDVKM. With V trimmed by 8 bases and J by 3 bases, 11 bases remained unmatched. The CDR3 DNA reads TGTGCCAGCCTTATTACAGGGGGCTATATCTACGAGCAGTACTTC. Amino acid sequence: CASLITGGYIYEQYF.

In this sample, this clonotype turned up many times. The chain has TRBV4-3 and TRBJ2-5; 9 positions match TRBD1. The junction had 7 bases not matched to a gene; V was cut back by 1 base and J by 4 bases. Germline-derived CDR1 and CDR2 are LGHNA and YSLEER. This CDR3 region has 16 residues. The CDR3 here is CASSQATGTGIETQYF. CDR3 sequence (DNA): TGCGCCAGCAGCCAAGCCACCGGGACAGGGATAGAGACCCAGTACTTC.

This clonotype was picked up many times. J is TRBJ2-1 and V is TRBV5-1; unclear D gene. V was cut by 0 bases and J by 8 bases, with 15 bases left in between. Looked up from germline, CDR1 is SGHRS and CDR2 is YFSETQ. The CDR3 contains 15 residues. CDR3 DNA: TGCGCCAGCAGCTTGGACCGTCGAATTGGGCATGAGCAGTTCTTC. It translates to CASSLDRRIGHEQFF. The full variable domain, with the rest looked up from reference TRBV5-1 and TRBJ2-1, is KAGVTQTPRYLIKTRGQQVTLSCSPISGHRSVSWYQQTPGQGLQFLFEYFSETQRNKGNFPGRFSGRQFSNSRSEMNVSTLELGDSALYLCASSLDRRIGHEQFFGPGTRLTVL.

V usage is TRBV14 and J usage is TRBJ1-2, with D possibly being TRBD1 (5 bases). The ends were cut back, 4 bases at V and 4 bases at J, with 13 bases in the middle. The CDR3 contains 14 residues. CDR1 SGHDN and CDR2 FVKESK come from the germline V gene. CDR3 DNA: TGTGCCAGCAGCCCGAGAAGGGGAGGCTATGGCTACACCTTC. Its translation is CASSPRRGGYGYTF.

The V gene is TRBV6-5, the J gene TRBJ2-3, with TRBD2 matching over 7 bases. With 2 bases clipped from V and 3 bases from J, the junction kept 11 bases outside the gene matches. In germline, CDR1 is MNHEY, CDR2 SVGAGI. The CDR3 is 17 amino acids. The CDR3 sequence is CASSYRGASGGTDTQYF. DNA of the CDR3: TGTGCCAGCAGTTACCGAGGCGCTAGCGGAGGGACAGATACGCAGTATTTT.

A few counts support this clonotype. This chain connects TRBV7-2 to TRBJ2-5; the match to TRBD2 covers 9 bases. The CDR3 runs 18 residues. V shed 6 bases, J shed 3 bases, and the junction held 17 bases outside the gene matches. The germline gives CDR1 SGHTA, CDR2 FQGNSA. The CDR3 nucleotides read TGTGCCAGCAGACTTCGCTTCCCGGGACTAGCAGTCAAAGAGACCCAGTACTTC. As protein: CASRLRFPGLAVKETQYF.

This clonotype appeared a few times. DNA for the CDR3: TGTGCCAGCAGCTCCGGGACAGCCCATGGCTACACCTTC. This gives the protein CASSSGTAHGYTF. The V and J genes are TRBV6-1 and TRBJ1-2; 7 bases align to TRBD1. The CDR3 loop spans 13 amino acids. Germline V gene data show CDR1 as MNHNS and CDR2 as SASEGT. With 6 bases clipped from V and 6 bases from J, the junction kept 7 bases outside the gene matches.

This clonotype turned up a few times. The V and J genes are TRBV20-1 and TRBJ2-7; maybe TRBD2 (6 bases). The CDR3 runs 16 residues. Trimming took 5 bases from V and 0 from J, leaving 20 bases between them. Germline loops: CDR1 DFQATT, CDR2 SNEGSKA (reference sequence). The CDR3 spells CSAFIDSLGGSYEQYF. For the CDR3, the DNA is TGCAGTGCTTTCATTGACTCCTTGGGGGGCTCCTACGAGCAGTACTTC.

This clonotype was found a few times. The CDR3 sequence is CSVLPAHFSNQPQHF. The CDR3 DNA sequence: TGCAGCGTCCTCCCGGCCCACTTTAGCAATCAGCCCCAGCATTTT. The rearrangement uses TRBV29-1 and TRBJ1-5; D unresolved. The CDR3 loop spans 15 amino acids. Per germline, CDR1 SQVTM and CDR2 ANQGSEA. The V gene lost 6 bases and the J gene lost 0 bases, with 15 bases spanning the gap.

This chain connects TRBV15 to TRBJ2-1; D gene ambiguous. Trimming took off 0 bases at V and 4 bases at J, with 13 bases between the two ends. The CDR3 consists of 16 residues. CDR1 is LNHNV, CDR2 YYDKDF, per germline (reference sequence). CDR3 nucleotide sequence: TGTGCCACCAGCAGAGAGGATAGGCCCTTATACAATGAGCAGTTCTTC. Amino acid sequence: CATSREDRPLYNEQFF.

This clonotype turned up a few times. A junction end diverges from the germline sequence, so it may reflect a read error. V and J are TRBV7-7 and TRBJ2-3; perhaps TRBD2 as D (7 bases). This CDR3 region has 15 residues. Germline V gives CDR1 SSHAT, CDR2 FNYEAQ (reference sequence). The CDR3 loop reads CASSNGGGGADTQYF. The CDR3 DNA is TGTGCTAGCAGCAACGGTGGGGGGGGCGCAGATACGCAGTATTTT. Full variable domain (rest looked up from reference TRBV7-7 and TRBJ2-3): GAGVSQSPRYKVTKRGQDVTLRCDPISSHATLYWYQQALGQGPEFLTYFNYEAQPDKSGLPSDRFSAERPEGSISTLTIQRTEQRDSAMYRCASSNGGGGADTQYFGPGTRLTVL.

The chain recombines TRBV6-5 with TRBJ2-7, with 11 bases lining up with TRBD1. The V segment lost 4 bases and the J segment 6 bases; nucleotides outside the gene matches: 8. The CDR3 length is 15 residues. The V gene's germline CDR1 is MNHEY and CDR2 SVGAGI. The CDR3 protein is CASSFVDRGQGEQYF. The CDR3 DNA reads as TGTGCCAGCAGTTTCGTGGACAGGGGGCAGGGCGAGCAGTACTTC.

The CDR3 protein is CASSLGQGAGGANVLTF. The CDR3 DNA reads as TGTGCCAGCAGTTTAGGGCAGGGGGCTGGAGGGGCCAACGTCCTGACTTTC. The chain carries TRBV12-3 or TRBV12-4 and TRBJ2-6, with TRBD1 identical over 8 bases. Unmatched junction bases numbered 6, after V lost 1 base and J lost 4 bases. The CDR3 covers 17 residues.

This clonotype has more than one count but fewer than ten. The chain has TRBV3-1 and TRBJ2-1; no clear D gene. With 1 base removed from V and 5 bases from J, the gap between germline ends came to 9 bases. Germline V lookup: CDR1 LGHDT, CDR2 YNNKEL (reference sequence). This CDR3 region has 14 residues. In DNA form, the CDR3 reads TGTGCCAGCAGCCAAGCCAGTAAAAACAATGAGCAGTTCTTC. Translated, it gives CASSQASKNNEQFF.

This clonotype showed up many times. The chain is built from TRBV7-6 and TRBJ1-2; D ambiguous. The ends were cut back, 1 base at V and 2 bases at J, with 11 bases in the middle. The CDR3 totals 15 residues. CDR1 and CDR2 (germline): SGHVS, FNYEAQ. CDR3 bases: TGTGCCAGCAGCTTAGAGCCGGGTCCCAACTATGGCTACACCTTC. This codes for CASSLEPGPNYGYTF.

The chain couples TRBV10-1 to TRBJ2-1; D remains ambiguous. Germline CDR1 and CDR2: WNHNN and SYGVQD (reference sequence). The CDR3 has 16 residues. Trimming cost V 7 bases and J 7 bases, with 23 bases left between them. The CDR3 nucleotides are TGCGCCAGCACCAAGGGTGTGGTGGGCCCCCAAAATGAGCAGTTCTTC. Its translation is CASTKGVVGPQNEQFF.

The table lists this clonotype with a few counts. As DNA, the CDR3 is TGCGCCAGCAGCCCCGCAGAGACCTTCTACGAGCAGTACTTC. Protein sequence: CASSPAETFYEQYF. The J gene is TRBJ2-7, the V gene TRBV5-1; D not certain. Trimming removed 4 bases from V and 3 bases from J, with 14 bases in between. Looked up from germline, CDR1 is SGHRS and CDR2 is YFSETQ. The CDR3 totals 14 residues.

This clonotype was picked up many times. The DNA for the CDR3 is TGTGCCATCAGTGATTTTCCAGGGTTGGAATGGCAGTTCTTC. Its translation is CAISDFPGLEWQFF. V gene TRBV10-3 combines with J gene TRBJ2-1; D possibly corresponds to TRBD1 (5 bases). CDR3 size: 14 residues. V was cut by 3 bases and J by 12 bases, with 18 bases left in between. Germline lookup yields CDR1 ENHRY and CDR2 SYGVKD.

This clonotype was detected only a few times. V usage is TRBV12-3 or TRBV12-4 and J usage is TRBJ2-3; 9 positions match TRBD2. The CDR3 loop spans 13 amino acids. Trimming removed 3 bases from V and 10 bases from J; junction bases left unmatched: 5. The CDR3 region is CASSLMRGGPQYF. CDR3 coding DNA: TGTGCCAGCAGTTTGATGCGGGGGGGCCCGCAGTATTTT.

The chain links TRBV7-9 to TRBJ2-2, with D perhaps given as TRBD1 or TRBD2 (5 bases each). The germline V and J ends were trimmed by 7 bases and 2 bases, with 11 bases remaining between them. Germline V CDR1 and CDR2: SEHNR, FQNEAQ (reference sequence). There are 14 residues in the CDR3. The DNA of the CDR3 is TGTGCCAGCATTTGGGGGATTAACACCGGGGAGCTGTTTTTT. This gives the protein CASIWGINTGELFF.

The gene calls are TRBV11-2 and TRBJ1-1; the D is unclear. This CDR3 spans 14 amino acids. Trimming cost V 1 base and J 5 bases, with 11 bases left between them. Germline V gene lookup returns CDR1 SGHAT and CDR2 FQNNGV. The CDR3 sequence is CASSLARTTTEAFF. The CDR3, as DNA: TGTGCCAGCAGCTTAGCCAGGACCACAACTGAAGCTTTCTTT. The full variable domain, in which reference TRBV11-2 and TRBJ1-1 provide the parts outside the CDR3, is EAGVAQSPRYKIIEKRQSVAFWCNPISGHATLYWYQQILGQGPKLLIQFQNNGVVDDSQLPKDRFSAERLKGVDSTLKIQPAKLEDSAVYLCASSLARTTTEAFFGQGTRLTVV.

This clonotype showed up just a few times. The chain couples TRBV3-1 to TRBJ2-5, with TRBD2 matching 11 bases. The CDR3 runs 16 residues. V was clipped by 6 bases and J by 0 bases; unmatched bases: 6. Germline CDR1 LGHDT, CDR2 YNNKEL (reference sequence). The CDR3 nucleotides are TGTGCCAGCAGTCCCAGACTAGCGGGGCACCAAGAGACCCAGTACTTC. It yields the protein CASSPRLAGHQETQYF.

This clonotype has a handful of counts. V gene TRBV29-1 combines with J gene TRBJ2-7; a possible D gene is TRBD2 (7 bases). The germline CDR1 and CDR2 sequences are SQVTM and ANQGSEA. The CDR3 runs 15 residues. The V end was cut by 6 bases, the J end by 2 bases, with 20 bases between. The CDR3 sequence is CSVAGGGGDPYEQYF. The CDR3 nucleotides are TGCAGCGTCGCCGGGGGCGGGGGCGACCCCTACGAGCAGTACTTC.